This T cell receptor (beta chain) emerged from a study of blood T cell repertoires in COVID-19. Original processing methods: Estimation of nucleated cell counts relied on the amplification of reference gene primers. This table comes from immunoSEQ multiplex PCR, and its TCRdb copy is limited to in-frame clones, with some not included. The DNA gave D and trimming, while V, J and clone size come from that table. Among 150,000 or so clones listed, approximately 82% were seen once. The CDR3 has 12 residues. The V end lost 6 bases, the J end lost 3 bases, and 7 bases lay between the germline ends. The rearrangement uses TRBV12-3 or TRBV12-4 and TRBJ2-3; D might be TRBD1 (6 bases). The sequencing sample was made of peripheral blood. This receptor was obtained from a woman between 50 and 59 years old with acute or convalescent COVID-19. CDR3 bases: TGTGCCAGCAGCACAGGGACAGATACGCAGTATTTT. It specifies CASSTGTDTQYF.